This passage covers 18 T cell receptor beta chains from one sample sequenced in a study of OX40 agonist ivuxolimab in advanced cancers. The repertoire was sequenced with immunoSEQ multiplex PCR; TCRdb's copy has only in-frame clones and lacks some. Among tens of thousands of clones listed, 65% to 85% were seen once. Sequences were derived from CD4+ or CD8+ T cells sorted from blood, sampled in a trial of the OX40 agonist ivuxolimab. These receptors originate from an adult with an advanced solid tumor such as melanoma, head and neck, liver or kidney cancer.

The chain links TRBV15 to TRBJ2-3; the D is unclear. The germline V gene encodes CDR1 LNHNV and CDR2 YYDKDF (reference sequence). CDR3 length equals 13 residues. V was shortened by 1 base and J by 6 bases, with 8 bases between the two germline ends. CDR3 loop: CATSRAPVDTQYF. Written as DNA, the CDR3 is TGTGCCACCAGCAGAGCCCCAGTGGATACGCAGTATTTT. Full variable domain (missing parts from reference TRBV15 and TRBJ2-3): DAMVIQNPRYQVTQFGKPVTLSCSQTLNHNVMYWYQQKSSQAPKLLFHYYDKDFNNEADTPDNFQSRRPNTSFCFLDIRSPGLGDTAMYLCATSRAPVDTQYFGPGTRLTVL.

The table lists this clone with a few counts. This chain connects TRBV27 to TRBJ1-1; 7 bases line up with TRBD1. V lost 4 bases to trimming and J lost 5 bases; unmatched junction nucleotides: 4. Germline values: CDR1 MNHEY, CDR2 SMNVEV (reference sequence). CDR3 length equals 13 residues. This CDR3 reads CASSYPGGTEAFF. CDR3 in DNA: TGTGCCAGCAGTTACCCAGGGGGTACTGAAGCTTTCTTT.

The chain recombines TRBV21-1 with TRBJ2-3. TRBV21-1 constitutes a pseudogene. The CDR3 length is 15 residues. CDR3 in amino acids: CASSKAQGPTDTQYF. The CDR3, as DNA: TGTGCCAGCAGCAAAGCGCAAGGCCCCACAGATACGCAGTATTTT.

The V call is TRBV5-1, the J call TRBJ2-7; D unresolved. The CDR3 contains 14 residues. V was pared by 0 bases and J by 0 bases, with 7 bases between. In germline, CDR1 is SGHRS, CDR2 YFSETQ. Written as DNA, the CDR3 is TGCGCCAGCAGCTTGGCCGGGCCCTCCTACGAGCAGTACTTC. Its translation: CASSLAGPSYEQYF.

The chain is built from TRBV5-6 and TRBJ1-5; 7 bases align to TRBD1. Unmatched junction bases numbered 4, after V lost 0 bases and J lost 1 base. The CDR3 totals 16 residues. The germline V gene has CDR1 SGHDT and CDR2 YYEEEE. DNA of the CDR3: TGTGCCAGCAGCTTGGAAAGGACAGGCAGCAATCAGCCCCAGCATTTT. Translated, it gives CASSLERTGSNQPQHF.

V gene TRBV7-9 combines with J gene TRBJ1-2; 7 nucleotides agree with TRBD1. This CDR3 has 13 amino acids. With V trimmed by 7 bases and J by 2 bases, 4 bases remained unmatched. Germline CDR1 reads SEHNR; CDR2 reads FQNEAQ (reference sequence). CDR3: CASTPTGNYGYTF. CDR3 nucleotides: TGTGCCAGCACGCCGACAGGGAACTATGGCTACACCTTC. Combining the CDR3 with reference TRBV7-9 and TRBJ1-2 gives the whole variable domain DTGVSQNPRHKITKRGQNVTFRCDPISEHNRLYWYRQTLGQGPEFLTYFQNEAQLEKSRLLSDRFSAERPKGSFSTLEIQRTEQGDSAMYLCASTPTGNYGYTFGSGTRLTVV.

The V gene is TRBV18, the J gene TRBJ2-7, with 7 bases fitting TRBD1. The CDR3 spans 15 residues. V lost 4 bases to trimming and J lost 1 base; unmatched junction nucleotides: 7. Germline lookup yields CDR1 KGHSH and CDR2 LQKENI. The CDR3 DNA reads TGTGCCAGCTCACTGGCAGGGGGAGAATCCTACGAGCAGTACGTC. This encodes CASSLAGGESYEQYV.

The V and J genes are TRBV4-2 and TRBJ2-3, with D possibly being TRBD1 or TRBD2 (5 bases each). The germline V gene has CDR1 LGHNA and CDR2 YNFKEQ. The V end was cut by 0 bases, the J end by 5 bases, with 12 bases between. This CDR3 is built from 15 residues. In DNA, the CDR3 is TGTGCCAGCAGCCAAGATAAGGGACGAGTAGATACGCAGTATTTT. It encodes CASSQDKGRVDTQYF.

The chain couples TRBV30 to TRBJ2-7; perhaps TRBD2 as D (5 bases). V was clipped by 1 base and J by 8 bases, with 18 bases between them. The length of the CDR3 is 14 residues. Germline CDR1 and CDR2: GTSNPN and SVGIG (reference sequence). As DNA, the CDR3 is TGTGCCTGGAGTGCTGGACTCGTTCTACTGAAGCAGTACTTC. Residues: CAWSAGLVLLKQYF.

The genes are TRBV5-4 and TRBJ2-1, with a possible D match to TRBD2 (6 bases). The germline V gene encodes CDR1 SGHNT and CDR2 YYREEE (reference sequence). The V and J ends lost 4 bases and 0 bases respectively, with 14 bases between them. This CDR3 has 16 residues. The CDR3 nucleotides read TGTGCCAGCAGCCTCGGCGGGGCCAGCTCCTACAATGAGCAGTTCTTC. Its translation: CASSLGGASSYNEQFF. Looking up the rest from reference TRBV5-4 and TRBJ2-1 gives the full variable domain: ETGVTQSPTHLIKTRGQQVTLRCSSQSGHNTVSWYQQALGQGPQFIFQYYREEENGRGNFPPRFSGLQFPNYSSELNVNALELDDSALYLCASSLGGASSYNEQFFGPGTRLTVL.

The CDR3 reads CASTGGDSNQPQHF. Here the CDR3 DNA reads TGTGCCAGTACAGGGGGGGATAGCAATCAGCCCCAGCATTTT. The chain links TRBV6-6 to TRBJ1-5; 8 bases agree with TRBD1. V was clipped by 9 bases and J by 0 bases; unmatched bases: 4. The CDR3 contains 14 residues. Germline values: CDR1 MNHNY, CDR2 SVGAGI (reference sequence).

The rearrangement links TRBV18 to TRBJ1-2; 10 bases align to TRBD1. CDR1 is KGHSH and CDR2 is LQKENI in the germline V gene. V was pared by 2 bases and J by 4 bases, with 7 bases of the junction left unmatched. CDR3 length: 16 amino acids. CDR3 in DNA: TGTGCCAGCTCACCATCTGGACAGGGGGAAGGCTATGGCTACACCTTC. This encodes CASSPSGQGEGYGYTF. Supplemented by reference TRBV18 and TRBJ1-2, the full variable domain reads NAGVMQNPRHLVRRRGQEARLRCSPMKGHSHVYWYRQLPEEGLKFMVYLQKENIIDESGMPKERFSAEFPKEGPSILRIQQVVRGDSAAYFCASSPSGQGEGYGYTFGSGTRLTVV.

The V gene is TRBV4-1, the J gene TRBJ1-2, with D possibly TRBD1 on 5 matching bases. CDR1 and CDR2 from the germline V gene are MGHRA and YSYEKL. Deletions cut 1 base from V and 3 bases from J, with 12 bases between. CDR3 length: 15 residues. The CDR3 spells CASSQGIGGDYGYTF. DNA of the CDR3: TGCGCCAGCAGCCAAGGGATCGGGGGGGACTATGGCTACACCTTC.

This clone was seen only once. The chain combines TRBV7-2 with TRBJ1-1; TRBD1 is a possible D gene (6 bases). Trimming stripped 5 bases from V and 3 bases from J, with 13 bases between. Germline CDR1 is SGHTA and CDR2 is FQGNSA. The CDR3 has 14 amino acids. The chain's CDR3 is CASSPSTGYTEAFF. The CDR3 DNA reads as TGTGCCAGCAGCCCCTCGACAGGTTACACTGAAGCTTTCTTT.

The V and J genes are TRBV5-4 and TRBJ2-1; 11 nucleotides line up with TRBD2. After removal of 1 base from V and 4 bases from J, the junction contained 7 bases not matched to a gene. Germline-derived CDR1 and CDR2 are SGHNT and YYREEE (reference sequence). The CDR3 extends over 17 amino acids. The CDR3 region is CASSLPGLAVGYNEQFF. The CDR3 nucleotides are TGTGCCAGCAGCTTGCCGGGACTAGCGGTAGGGTACAATGAGCAGTTCTTC.

The J gene is TRBJ2-7, the V gene TRBV4-2; D may be TRBD2 (6 bases). The V gene lost 4 bases and the J gene lost 7 bases, with 23 bases spanning the gap. CDR1 LGHNA and CDR2 YNFKEQ come from the germline V gene. CDR3 length: 16 residues. The CDR3 sequence is CASSPELAPHLWEQYF. The DNA of the CDR3 is TGTGCCAGCAGCCCCGAGCTAGCGCCACACCTCTGGGAGCAGTACTTC.

This clone was recorded a few times. This chain links TRBV11-1 with TRBJ1-2; D is ambiguous. CDR1 is SGHAT and CDR2 is FQDESV in the germline V gene (reference sequence). V lost 2 bases and J 2 bases, leaving 12 bases between the germline ends. This CDR3 contains 15 residues. CDR3 residues: CASSLYGEFNYGYTF. CDR3 nucleotide sequence: TGTGCCAGCAGCTTATATGGAGAATTCAACTATGGCTACACCTTC.

J is TRBJ2-3 and V is TRBV19; 7 bases align to TRBD1. V lost 5 bases, J lost 3 bases, and 11 bases stayed unmatched. CDR1 and CDR2 (germline): LNHDA, SQIVND (reference sequence). The CDR3 is made up of 16 amino acids. CDR3 amino acids: CASSPRQGPGTDTQYF. CDR3 nucleotide sequence: TGTGCCAGTAGTCCAAGACAGGGCCCCGGGACAGATACGCAGTATTTT.